This record covers a single T cell receptor beta chain. This sample stems from a study of low-dose radiotherapy and immunotherapy resistance in tumors. TRAV- and TRBV-specific primers, spanning alpha and beta chains, primed first-strand cDNA. With a V-primer adapter and a constant-region primer, TCRs were amplified for around 21 PCR cycles. Via MiXCR, TCRdb re-called the reads, giving one row per CDR3 protein. Altogether just over 90,000 distinct CDR3 sequences are present, around 20% being singletons, with the ten largest covering 9.5% to 15%. Trimming took off 5 bases at V and 1 base at J, with 15 bases between the two ends. The CDR3 consists of 15 residues. Regarding time point: after trial treatment. The treatment: LDRT plus nivolumab, ipilimumab, low-dose cyclophosphamide and aspirin (RACIN trial).

Specimen: PBMCs, collected after low-dose radiotherapy plus immunotherapy. This TCR was recovered from a female donor with ovarian cancer. The V and J genes are TRBV12-3 or TRBV12-4 and TRBJ2-7, with D unresolved. CDR3: CASSPLVLSSYEQYF. In DNA, the CDR3 is TGTGCCAGCAGTCCCCTGGTACTTTCGTCCTACGAGCAGTACTTC.